This is a list of T cell receptor beta chains from one sample in a study of cytomegalovirus exposure and HLA in healthy donors. Produced via immunoSEQ multiplex PCR; TCRdb's table is partial and in-frame only. The sample comprises 200,000 or so clones, 75% to 90% of which are singletons, and 4.5% to 6% rests with the top ten. The sequencing input was PBMCs. The receptors come from a woman younger than 35 in good health and CMV-seronegative. Both conserved end residues are part of each CDR3. The D gene is left open where the match is weak. Clone size is not always given. Where it is, it says once, few, many or a class for expanded clones.

13 NA TRBJ1-1 TRBV6-1 NA TGTGCCAGCACTCAGGGGAGGAACACTGAAGCTTTCTTT CASTQGRNTEAFF
13 NA TRBJ1-2 TRBV5-1 NA TGCGCCAGCAGCCTCGAGGCTTACCGTGGCTACACCTTC CASSLEAYRGYTF
14 NA TRBJ2-2 TRBV9 NA TGTGCCAGCAGCGTAGTGGGATACACCGGGGAGCTGTTTTTT CASSVVGYTGELFF
14 NA TRBJ1-2 TRBV5-4 TRBD1 TGTGCCAGCAGCTTAGGGGGCTCTGTCTATGGCTACACCTTC CASSLGGSVYGYTF
14 NA TRBJ2-7 TRBV7-9 NA TGTGCCAGCAGCCAAGGGACGGCGATCTACGAGCAGTACTTC CASSQGTAIYEQYF
11 NA TRBJ2-7 TRBV30 NA TGTGCCTGGACGGGGGGCGGCGAGCAGTACTTC CAWTGGGEQYF
13 few TRBJ2-1 TRBV10-2 TRBD2 TGCGCCAGCAGTGAGGGGACTAGAAATGAGCAGTTCTTC CASSEGTRNEQFF
12 NA TRBJ2-1 TRBV2 TRBD1 TGTGCCAGCAGTAGACAGGGGAAAGAGCAGTTCTTC CASSRQGKEQFF
16 NA TRBJ2-2 TRBV7-2 NA TGTGCCAGCAGCTTAAGTTGGGGCAGGGGAACCGGGGAGCTGTTTTTT CASSLSWGRGTGELFF
11 NA TRBJ1-5 TRBV6-1 NA TGTGCCAGCACCTCGGGTATCAATCAGCATTTT CASTSGINQHF
19 NA TRBJ1-5 TRBV27 TRBD1 TGTGCCAGCAGTCTAAGGGGGACAGAACGACGATATAGCAATCAGCCCCAGCATTTT CASSLRGTERRYSNQPQHF
15 once TRBJ2-7 TRBV9 NA TGTGCCAGCAGCGCGGGACTCCAGTCTGGGTACGAGCAGTACTTC CASSAGLQSGYEQYF
14 NA TRBJ2-5 TRBV6-5 TRBD1 TGTGCCAGCAGTCAGGACAGGAACGTAGAGACCCAGTACTTC CASSQDRNVETQYF
15 once TRBJ1-1 TRBV5-1 NA TGCGCCAGCAGCTTGGGCTTAGCAGGGGCGGCTGAAGCTTTCTTT CASSLGLAGAAEAFF
13 NA TRBJ1-2 TRBV29-1 TRBD1 TGCAGCGCCCGGACAGGGACCGGCTATGGCTACACCTTC CSARTGTGYGYTF
18 NA TRBJ2-6 TRBV28 TRBD1 TGTGCCAGCAGTTTATGCTGGACAGGAAATTCTGGGGCCAACGTCCTGACTTTC CASSLCWTGNSGANVLTF
17 NA TRBJ2-2 TRBV5-1 TRBD1 TGCGCCAGCAGCTCGCAGACCGGGACAGGTTACACCGGGGAGCTGTTTTTT CASSSQTGTGYTGELFF
15 NA TRBJ1-3 TRBV9 NA TGTGCCAGCAGCGCGTTAGGGACCTCTGGAAACACCATATATTTT CASSALGTSGNTIYF
14 NA TRBJ1-2 TRBV18 NA TGTGCCAGCTCACCGGTCCAAGGGACCTATGGCTACACCTTC CASSPVQGTYGYTF
22 NA TRBJ2-1 TRBV7-7 NA TGTGCTAGCAGCTCCGCCTCATTCCCCTTGAACCGGGACACCCCCTCCTACAATGAGCAGTTCTTC CASSSASFPLNRDTPSYNEQFF
20 NA TRBJ2-3 TRBV27 TRBD1 TGTGCCAGCAGTTTATCCGCCTGGGACAGGGGGCTAGCGGGCACAGATACGCAGTATTTT CASSLSAWDRGLAGTDTQYF
13 NA TRBJ2-5 TRBV2 TRBD1 TGTGCCAGCCGAAGACAGGGACAAGAGACCCAGTACTTC CASRRQGQETQYF
14 NA TRBJ1-3 TRBV7-8 NA TGTGCCAGCAGCGACATTAGCTCTGGAAACACCATATATTTT CASSDISSGNTIYF
16 NA TRBJ2-1 TRBV27 NA TGTGCCAGCAGTTTATCGGCCCCTCCAACCGGGAATGAGCAGTTCTTC CASSLSAPPTGNEQFF
19 NA TRBJ2-2 TRBV13 TRBD2 TGTGCCAGCAGACCTGCAGGACTAGCGGGAGGGCCGAGAACCGGGGAGCTGTTTTTT CASRPAGLAGGPRTGELFF
13 NA TRBJ2-7 TRBV11-2 NA TGTGCCAGCAGCGAGCATATTACCTACGAGCAGTACTTC CASSEHITYEQYF
14 NA TRBJ2-1 TRBV6-1 TRBD2 TGTGCCAGCAGGAGTCTCGGGGGGGGCCGTGAGCAGTTCTTC CASRSLGGGREQFF
11 few TRBJ2-3 TRBV5-4 NA TGTGCCAGCAGCTGGGGAGATACGCAGTATTTT CASSWGDTQYF
12 NA TRBJ2-7 TRBV4-2 TRBD2 TGTGCCAGTCGCGGGGGGGACTACGAGCAGTACTTC CASRGGDYEQYF
15 NA TRBJ1-4 TRBV28 TRBD1 TGTGCCAGCAGTCTGCCGGGACAGGGCCAACGGAGACTGTTTTTT CASSLPGQGQRRLFF
13 NA TRBJ2-2 TRBV28 NA TGTGCCAGCAGTTTATCTCCGGAGGGAGAGCTGTTTTTT CASSLSPEGELFF
14 NA TRBJ2-5 TRBV4-1 NA TGCGCCAGCAGCCAAGCTGACAGACAAGAGACCCAGTACTTC CASSQADRQETQYF
13 NA TRBJ2-3 TRBV7-3 NA TGTGCCAGCAGCTTAACGGGCGATGATACGCAGTATTTT CASSLTGDDTQYF
16 NA TRBJ2-2 TRBV10-1 NA TGCGCCAGCAGTGAAGGAGGGAGTTTGAACACCGGGGAGCTGTTTTTT CASSEGGSLNTGELFF
14 once TRBJ1-1 TRBV27 NA TGTGCCAGCAGCCGGGTGAATGGAGGCACTGAAGCTTTCTTT CASSRVNGGTEAFF
17 NA TRBJ1-3 TRBV5-1 NA TGCGCCAGCAGCTTGGCACGCCCCGGGACACCTGGAAACACCATATATTTT CASSLARPGTPGNTIYF
14 NA TRBJ1-4 TRBV6-5 NA TGTGCCAGCAGTTACCAATCGGGAGGCGAAAAACTGTTTTTT CASSYQSGGEKLFF
11 NA TRBJ2-1 TRBV6-1 NA TGTGCCAGCACCCTCGGCGACGAGCAGTTCTTC CASTLGDEQFF
15 NA TRBJ1-2 TRBV28 NA TGTGCCAGCAGGAGCCCCGACAGAATCAGGAATGGCTACACCTTC CASRSPDRIRNGYTF
16 NA TRBJ2-1 TRBV5-1 NA TGCGCCAGCGAACGTGGCGGGTCTAGGGGGTACAATGAGCAGTTCTTC CASERGGSRGYNEQFF
17 NA TRBJ2-7 TRBV5-1 NA TGCGCCAGCAGCCTGACGGGGGCCGGGAGTAGCTCCTACGAGCAGTACTTC CASSLTGAGSSSYEQYF
12 NA TRBJ2-7 TRBV6-1 NA TGTGCCAGCAGTGAAGTTGGCTACGAGCAGTACTTC CASSEVGYEQYF
15 NA TRBJ2-6 TRBV5-1 NA TGCGCCAGCAGCACGGGACAACCCGGGGCCAACGTCCTGACTTTC CASSTGQPGANVLTF
14 NA TRBJ1-1 TRBV30 NA TGTGCCTGGAGAGAACAGGGATGGAACACTGAAGCTTTCTTT CAWREQGWNTEAFF
16 NA TRBJ2-3 TRBV6-1 NA TGTGCCAGCAGTGAACTGGGGGGGCTAGTAGGAGATACGCAGTATTTT CASSELGGLVGDTQYF
13 NA TRBJ2-5 TRBV29-1 NA TGCAGCGTTGAGTTAGATATCGATGAGACCCAGTACTTC CSVELDIDETQYF
13 NA TRBJ1-1 TRBV28 NA TGTGCCAGCAGTTCCCACGATCCCCTTGCGGCTTTCTTT CASSSHDPLAAFF
13 NA TRBJ1-3 TRBV27 NA TGTGCCAGCAGTTCACAGTCTGGAAACACCATATATTTT CASSSQSGNTIYF
12 NA TRBJ1-2 TRBV27 NA TGTGCCAGCAGTTTGGCGGGGACGGGATACACCTTC CASSLAGTGYTF
15 NA TRBJ1-1 TRBV27 NA TGTGCCAGCAGTTTATCCGAGGGGGGGGGAACTGAAGCTTTCTTT CASSLSEGGGTEAFF
14 once TRBJ1-5 TRBV18 NA TGTGCCAGCTCACGGGGGCGAGGCAATCAGCCCCAGCATTTT CASSRGRGNQPQHF
14 NA TRBJ1-2 TRBV28 NA TGTGCCAGCACCCTCGGGACATACTCTTATGGCTACACCTTC CASTLGTYSYGYTF